This T cell receptor (beta chain) was recorded in a study of response to subunit inactivated influenza vaccine. Study conclusions and caveats: With each seasonal influenza vaccination, the authors suggested, few new T cells are recruited.

This clonotype was counted only a few times. Its specificity is not known. Via MiXCR, TCRdb re-called the RT-PCR reads, giving one row per CDR3 protein. Of 700,000 to 800,000 distinct CDR3 sequences in the sample, approximately 17% are singletons; the top ten hold roughly a tenth. The sequence came from a man aged 50 to 59 who received an inactivated influenza vaccine. The sample consisted of PBMCs from blood, taken around 5 days after vaccination.

The CDR3 spells CASSGVMNTEAFF. The DNA of the CDR3 is TGTGCCAGCAGCGGCGTCATGAACACTGAAGCTTTCTTT. The gene calls are TRBV12-3 or TRBV12-4 and TRBJ1-1, with unresolved D. Trimming pared 6 bases from V and 0 bases from J, leaving 8 bases between. The CDR3 has 13 amino acids.